This entry features one T cell receptor beta chain sequence. The entry originates in a study of blood T cell repertoires in COVID-19. Study as a whole: Samples of COVID-19 (acute and convalescent) were obtained from the United States, Italy and Spain. Nucleic acid was either cDNA or gDNA, and it came from T cells, B-cell-depleted T cells, or PBMCs.

Methods used by the authors: Reference gene primer amplification yielded estimated nucleated cell counts. TCRdb's table, derived via immunoSEQ multiplex PCR, lists solely in-frame clones and lacks some. From that table come the V and J calls and clone size; the DNA was used to work out D and trimming. The table lists about 210,000 clones, about 88% of them singletons. CDR3 length: 13 amino acids. CDR1 and CDR2 from the germline V gene are SNHLY and FYNNEI. V lost 8 bases and J lost 0, with 8 bases in between. This TCR was recovered from a man in his forties with acute or convalescent COVID-19. The chain employs TRBV2 and TRBJ2-1; D gene unclear. Material: peripheral blood. The DNA of the CDR3 is TGTGCCAGCGTTGAGAGCTCCTACAATGAGCAGTTCTTC. Its translation is CASVESSYNEQFF.